Below, one TCR beta chain is given with its context. The antigen is not known. The data originate from a study of cytomegalovirus exposure and HLA in healthy donors. General observations from the study: Later genetic work tied a missense DCLRE1C variant to beta-chain V and J trimming. Using the classifier, cytomegalovirus status was reportedly diagnosed with high specificity and sensitivity. The investigators catalogued 150 or so TCR beta chains as cytomegalovirus-associated.

The study ran its PCR with 60 Vbeta and 13 Jbeta primers. This table comes from immunoSEQ multiplex PCR, and its TCRdb copy is limited to in-frame clones, with some not included. This sample has around 110,000 clones, with roughly 80% found just once. Germline lookup yields CDR1 MDHEN and CDR2 SYDVKM. The CDR3 spans 16 residues. Unmatched junction bases numbered 12, after V lost 5 bases and J lost 10 bases. Sequencing used PBMCs. The gene calls are TRBV28 and TRBJ1-4; 11 positions match TRBD1. The clonotype was recovered from a man aged 55 to 69 in good health and CMV-seronegative. DNA for the CDR3: TGTGCCAGCAGTCCCGGGACAGGGGGTGGGCTGGGAAAACTGTTTTTT. Residues: CASSPGTGGGLGKLFF. The whole variable domain, filled in from reference TRBV28 and TRBJ1-4, reads DVKVTQSSRYLVKRTGEKVFLECVQDMDHENMFWYRQDPGLGLRLIYFSYDVKMKEKGDIPEGYSVSREKKERFSLILESASTNQTSMYLCASSPGTGGGLGKLFFGSGTQLSVL.